This TCR beta chain was documented in a study of CD8 T cells in Susac syndrome. Patients with Susac syndrome met diagnostic criteria defined recently for definite or probable disease. CD8+ and CD4+ T cells were negatively isolated; TEMRA cells were FACS-enriched. CDR1 and CDR2 (germline): DFQATT, SNEGSKA (reference sequence). The CDR3 is 13 residues long. V gave up 3 bases and J gave up 4 bases; unmatched junction bases: 5. With random hexamers, 0.5 to 1 ug RNA was reverse transcribed. Across 54 Vbeta and 13 Jbeta, immunoSEQ multiplex PCR amplified TCR beta CDR3. TCRdb re-analysed the immunoSEQ multiplex PCR reads in MiXCR, keeping a single row per CDR3 protein. Altogether more than 110,000 distinct CDR3 sequences are present, approximately 95% being singletons, with the ten largest covering roughly 0.15%.

The V gene is TRBV20-1, the J gene TRBJ2-5, with 7 positions matching TRBD1. The origin of this receptor is a human donor with Susac syndrome. The sequenced material came from CD4+ T cells from PBMCs. CDR3 nucleotide sequence: TGCAGTGCTAGTGCTGCAGGGGGAGAGACCCAGTACTTC. Residues: CSASAAGGETQYF.